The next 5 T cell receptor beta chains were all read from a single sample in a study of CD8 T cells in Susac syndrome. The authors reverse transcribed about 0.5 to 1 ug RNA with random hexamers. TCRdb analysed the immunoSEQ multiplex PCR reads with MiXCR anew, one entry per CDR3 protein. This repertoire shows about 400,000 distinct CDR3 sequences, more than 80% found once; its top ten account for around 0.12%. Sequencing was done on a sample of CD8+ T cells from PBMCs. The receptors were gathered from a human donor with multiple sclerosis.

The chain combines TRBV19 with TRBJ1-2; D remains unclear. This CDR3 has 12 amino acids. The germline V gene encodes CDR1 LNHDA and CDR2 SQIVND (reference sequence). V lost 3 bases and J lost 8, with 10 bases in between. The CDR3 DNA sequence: TGTGCCAGTAGTATTGAGGGTGTCGGCTACACCTTC. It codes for CASSIEGVGYTF.

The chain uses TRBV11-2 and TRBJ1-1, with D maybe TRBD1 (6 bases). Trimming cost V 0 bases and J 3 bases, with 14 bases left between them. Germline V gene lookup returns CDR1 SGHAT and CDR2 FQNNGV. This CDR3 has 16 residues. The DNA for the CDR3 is TGTGCCAGCAGCTTAGAGCCGCTGGGGGCATACACTGAAGCTTTCTTT. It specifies CASSLEPLGAYTEAFF.

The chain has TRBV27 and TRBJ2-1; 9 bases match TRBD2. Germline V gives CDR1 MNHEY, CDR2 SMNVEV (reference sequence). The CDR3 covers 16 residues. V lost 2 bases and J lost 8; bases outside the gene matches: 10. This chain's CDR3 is CASSLGDLGLAHEQFF. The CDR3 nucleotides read TGTGCCAGCAGTTTAGGAGATTTGGGACTAGCTCATGAGCAGTTCTTC.

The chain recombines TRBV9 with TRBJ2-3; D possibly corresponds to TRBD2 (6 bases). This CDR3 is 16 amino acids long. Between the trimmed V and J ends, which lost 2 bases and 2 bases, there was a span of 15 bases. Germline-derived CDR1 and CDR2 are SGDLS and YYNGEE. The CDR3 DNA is TGTGCCAGCAGCGTTTGGGGGAGGACAACCACAGATACGCAGTATTTT. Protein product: CASSVWGRTTTDTQYF. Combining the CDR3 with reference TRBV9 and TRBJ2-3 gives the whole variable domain DSGVTQTPKHLITATGQRVTLRCSPRSGDLSVYWYQQSLDQGLQFLIQYYNGEERAKGNILERFSAQQFPDLHSELNLSSLELGDSALYFCASSVWGRTTTDTQYFGPGTRLTVL.

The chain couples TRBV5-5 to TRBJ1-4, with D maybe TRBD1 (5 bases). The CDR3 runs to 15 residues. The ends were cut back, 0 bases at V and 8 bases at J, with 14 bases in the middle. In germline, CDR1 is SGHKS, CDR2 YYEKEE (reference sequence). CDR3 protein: CASSLARGEEEKLFF. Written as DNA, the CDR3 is TGTGCCAGCAGCTTGGCCCGGGGGGAGGAGGAAAAACTGTTTTTT.